This T cell receptor (beta chain) was profiled in a study of cytomegalovirus exposure and HLA in healthy donors. For the study at large: HLA-typed donors contributed 65 million to 95 million unique TCRs, which were held in an early data release. Regarding the study as a whole: When the data were analyzed later, several of the most significant clusters appeared to be linked to common viral pathogens. An assumption of roughly uniform sequencing depth across donors underlay the presence/absence analyses. By HLA locus, TCR association rates varied in a later analysis, with DRB1 showing the most and HLA-C the fewest.

V lost 7 bases and J 3 bases, leaving 19 bases between the germline ends. The CDR3 contains 15 residues. The germline V gene has CDR1 SNHLY and CDR2 FYNNEI. PCR used 60 Vbeta primers and 13 Jbeta primers. Here immunoSEQ multiplex PCR was the method, and the copy in TCRdb shows in-frame clones only, minus some. The sample lists about 130,000 clones; less than 80% were seen once. Concerning this clone: Its antigen is as yet unknown.

The V gene is TRBV2, the J gene TRBJ2-7, with a possible D match to TRBD1 (6 bases). This clonotype was sampled from a man between 25 and 39 years old in good health and CMV-seronegative. The specimen sequenced was PBMCs. CDR3 sequence: CASIPHRTENYEQYF. CDR3 nucleotides: TGTGCCAGCATCCCCCACCGGACAGAGAACTACGAGCAGTACTTC.